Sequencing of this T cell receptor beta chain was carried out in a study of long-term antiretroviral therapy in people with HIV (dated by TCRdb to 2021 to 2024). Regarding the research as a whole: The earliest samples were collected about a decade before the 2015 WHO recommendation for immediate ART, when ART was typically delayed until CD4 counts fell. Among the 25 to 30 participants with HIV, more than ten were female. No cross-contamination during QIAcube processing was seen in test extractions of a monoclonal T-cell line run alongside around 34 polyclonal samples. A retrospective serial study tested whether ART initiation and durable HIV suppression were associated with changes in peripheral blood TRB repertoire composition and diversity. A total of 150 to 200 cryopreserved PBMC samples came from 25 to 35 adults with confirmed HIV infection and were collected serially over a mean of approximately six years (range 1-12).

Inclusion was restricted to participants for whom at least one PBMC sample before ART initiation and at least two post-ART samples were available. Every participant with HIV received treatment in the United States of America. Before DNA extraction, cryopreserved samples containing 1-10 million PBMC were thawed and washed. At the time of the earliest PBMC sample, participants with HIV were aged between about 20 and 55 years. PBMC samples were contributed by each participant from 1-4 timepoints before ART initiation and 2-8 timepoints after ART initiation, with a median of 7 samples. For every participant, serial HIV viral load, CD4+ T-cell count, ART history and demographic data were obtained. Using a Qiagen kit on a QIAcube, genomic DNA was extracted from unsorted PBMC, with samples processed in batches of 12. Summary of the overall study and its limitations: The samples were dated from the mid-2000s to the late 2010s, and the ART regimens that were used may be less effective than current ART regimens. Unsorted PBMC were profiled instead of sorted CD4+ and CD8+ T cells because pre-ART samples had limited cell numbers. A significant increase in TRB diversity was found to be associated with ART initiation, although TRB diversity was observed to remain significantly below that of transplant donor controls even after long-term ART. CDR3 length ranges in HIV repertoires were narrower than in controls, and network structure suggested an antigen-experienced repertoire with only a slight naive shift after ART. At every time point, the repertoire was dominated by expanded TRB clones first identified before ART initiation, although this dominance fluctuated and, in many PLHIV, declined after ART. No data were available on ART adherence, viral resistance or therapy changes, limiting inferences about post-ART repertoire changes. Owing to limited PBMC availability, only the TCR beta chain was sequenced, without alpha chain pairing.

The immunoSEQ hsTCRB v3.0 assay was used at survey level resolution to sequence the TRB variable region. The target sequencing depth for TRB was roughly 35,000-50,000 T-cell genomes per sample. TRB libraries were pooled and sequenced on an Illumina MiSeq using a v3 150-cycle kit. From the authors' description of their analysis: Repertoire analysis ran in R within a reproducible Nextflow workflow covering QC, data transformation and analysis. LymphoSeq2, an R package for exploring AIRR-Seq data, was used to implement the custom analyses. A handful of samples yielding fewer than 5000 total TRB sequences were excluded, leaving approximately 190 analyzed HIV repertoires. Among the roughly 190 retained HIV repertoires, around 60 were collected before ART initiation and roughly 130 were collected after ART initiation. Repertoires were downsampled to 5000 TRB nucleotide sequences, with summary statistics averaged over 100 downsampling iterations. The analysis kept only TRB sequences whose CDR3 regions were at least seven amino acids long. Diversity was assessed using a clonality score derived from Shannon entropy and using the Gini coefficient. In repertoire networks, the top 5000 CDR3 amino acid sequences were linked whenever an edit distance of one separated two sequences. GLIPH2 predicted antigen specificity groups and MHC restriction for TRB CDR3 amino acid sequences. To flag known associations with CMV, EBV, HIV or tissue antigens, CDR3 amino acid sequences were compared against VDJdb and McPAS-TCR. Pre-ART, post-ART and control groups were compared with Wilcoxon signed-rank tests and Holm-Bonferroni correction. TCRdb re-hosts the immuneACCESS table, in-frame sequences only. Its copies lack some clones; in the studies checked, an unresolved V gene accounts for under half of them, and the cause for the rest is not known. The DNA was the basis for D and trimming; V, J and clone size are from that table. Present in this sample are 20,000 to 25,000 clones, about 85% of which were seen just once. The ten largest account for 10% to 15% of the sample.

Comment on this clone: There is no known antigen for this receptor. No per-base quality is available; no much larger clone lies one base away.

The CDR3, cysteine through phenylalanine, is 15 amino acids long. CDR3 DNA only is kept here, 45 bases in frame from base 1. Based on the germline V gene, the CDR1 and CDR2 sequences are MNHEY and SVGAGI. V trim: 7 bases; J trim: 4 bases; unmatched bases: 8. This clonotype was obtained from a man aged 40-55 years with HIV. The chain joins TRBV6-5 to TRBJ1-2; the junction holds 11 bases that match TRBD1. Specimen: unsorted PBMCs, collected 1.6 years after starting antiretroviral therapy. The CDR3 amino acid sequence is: CASTMAGTGGYGYTF. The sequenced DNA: TGTGCCAGCACCATGGCCGGGACAGGGGGCTATGGCTACACCTTC.